The next 10 T cell receptor beta chains were all read from a single sample in a study of T and B cells in COVID-19 patients. From blood, about 230-500 ng of genomic DNA served as TRB template. TRB rearrangements were amplified by multiplex PCR with BIOMED2 TRB-A/B primers. MiXCR was run by TCRdb on the multiplex PCR reads, yielding one entry per CDR3 protein. The repertoire holds 20,000 to 25,000 distinct CDR3 sequences, with 29% as singletons. What was sequenced was blood. All receptors come from a human donor who had recovered from COVID-19.

Remarks on this clonotype: A much larger clone lies one base from this, so it may be a read error. The chain links TRBV19 to TRBJ2-7; D remains unclear. From germline, CDR1 is LNHDA and CDR2 SQIVND (reference sequence). V was pared by 3 bases and J by 3 bases, with 3 bases between. The CDR3 covers 11 residues. CDR3 DNA: TGTGCCAGTAGTATCGGCTACGAGCAGTACTTC. This gives the protein CASSIGYEQYF.

This chain links TRBV30 with TRBJ1-5; possibly TRBD1 for D (5 bases). The CDR3 covers 14 residues. Trimming shortened V by 4 bases and J by 3 bases, and 13 bases separated the two germline ends. Germline V gene lookup returns CDR1 GTSNPN and CDR2 SVGIG (reference sequence). CDR3 residues: CAWKRGLPNQPQHF. The DNA for the CDR3 is TGTGCCTGGAAGAGGGGACTACCCAATCAGCCCCAGCATTTT.

This clonotype showed up just a few times. CDR3 DNA: TGTGCCAGCAGCCGCACCCCCCAGGGATCCTATGGCTACACCTTC. This sequence encodes CASSRTPQGSYGYTF. The chain joins TRBV7-6 to TRBJ1-2; TRBD1 is a possible D gene (5 bases). The CDR3 totals 15 residues. Germline loops: CDR1 SGHVS, CDR2 FNYEAQ. Trimming removed 5 bases from V and 4 bases from J, with 17 bases in between.

This clonotype was seen only a few times. The chain couples TRBV6-5 to TRBJ2-7; 9 positions agree with TRBD2. CDR3 length: 15 residues. V shed 5 bases, J shed 5 bases, and the junction held 10 bases outside the gene matches. The germline V gene encodes CDR1 MNHEY and CDR2 SVGAGI. CDR3 loop: CASSRSGTSRDEQYF. The CDR3 DNA follows: TGTGCCAGCAGTCGTTCCGGGACTAGCCGTGACGAGCAGTACTTC.

This clonotype was found many times. The J gene is TRBJ1-1, the V gene TRBV19; 9 positions match TRBD1. The ends lost 7 bases at V and 4 bases at J; junction bases unmatched: 4. CDR3 length: 13 amino acids. In germline, CDR1 is LNHDA, CDR2 SQIVND (reference sequence). The CDR3 DNA is TGTGCCAGTACCGTGACAGGGGGCACTGAAGCTTTCTTT. It encodes CASTVTGGTEAFF.

This clonotype has a handful of counts. The chain couples TRBV6-5 to TRBJ1-1; 7 bases are shared with TRBD1. Per the germline V gene, CDR1 is MNHEY and CDR2 is SVGAGI. Losses at the gene ends were 0 bases for V and 8 bases for J; bases not matched to a gene: 3. This CDR3 contains 13 residues. This CDR3 reads CASSYSDRAEAFF. The CDR3 coding sequence is TGTGCCAGCAGTTACTCAGACAGGGCGGAAGCTTTCTTT.

This clonotype was recorded a few times. V is TRBV10-1 and J is TRBJ2-3, with 7 nucleotides matching TRBD1. Germline lookup yields CDR1 WNHNN and CDR2 SYGVQD (reference sequence). The CDR3 consists of 15 residues. J was trimmed by 5 bases and V by 1 base; bases with no gene match: 6. This CDR3 is CASSEYRQGKDTQYF. CDR3 nucleotide sequence: TGCGCCAGCAGTGAGTATCGACAGGGAAAAGATACGCAGTATTTT.

This clonotype was detected ten times or more. This rearrangement joins TRBV19 to TRBJ2-7, with a tentative D call TRBD1 (5 bases). The CDR3 loop spans 15 amino acids. With 5 bases removed from V and 0 bases from J, the gap between germline ends came to 14 bases. Germline-derived CDR1 and CDR2 are LNHDA and SQIVND (reference sequence). Here the CDR3 reads CASSLPGADSYEQYF. In nucleotides, the CDR3 is TGTGCCAGTAGTCTCCCTGGGGCGGACTCCTACGAGCAGTACTTC. The full variable domain, its missing parts supplied by reference TRBV19 and TRBJ2-7, is DGGITQSPKYLFRKEGQNVTLSCEQNLNHDAMYWYRQDPGQGLRLIYYSQIVNDFQKGDIAEGYSVSREKKESFPLTVTSAQKNPTAFYLCASSLPGADSYEQYFGPGTRLTVT.

V gene TRBV5-1 combines with J gene TRBJ2-1; weak D call: TRBD2 (6 bases). This CDR3 contains 16 residues. The germline V gene has CDR1 SGHRS and CDR2 YFSETQ. Trimming shortened V by 0 bases and J by 8 bases, and 18 bases separated the two germline ends. The CDR3 coding sequence is TGCGCCAGCAGCTTGGGTGTGGGTAGGGAGGTAGATGAGCAGTTCTTC. Amino acids: CASSLGVGREVDEQFF.

This rearrangement joins TRBV6-5 to TRBJ1-2; 7 bases are a match to TRBD1. The CDR3 contains 13 residues. The V gene's germline CDR1 is MNHEY and CDR2 SVGAGI. Trimming cost V 7 bases and J 5 bases; bases outside gene matches: 7. CDR3 residues: CASTETGRYGYTF. The CDR3 bases are TGTGCCAGCACCGAGACAGGGCGTTATGGCTACACCTTC.